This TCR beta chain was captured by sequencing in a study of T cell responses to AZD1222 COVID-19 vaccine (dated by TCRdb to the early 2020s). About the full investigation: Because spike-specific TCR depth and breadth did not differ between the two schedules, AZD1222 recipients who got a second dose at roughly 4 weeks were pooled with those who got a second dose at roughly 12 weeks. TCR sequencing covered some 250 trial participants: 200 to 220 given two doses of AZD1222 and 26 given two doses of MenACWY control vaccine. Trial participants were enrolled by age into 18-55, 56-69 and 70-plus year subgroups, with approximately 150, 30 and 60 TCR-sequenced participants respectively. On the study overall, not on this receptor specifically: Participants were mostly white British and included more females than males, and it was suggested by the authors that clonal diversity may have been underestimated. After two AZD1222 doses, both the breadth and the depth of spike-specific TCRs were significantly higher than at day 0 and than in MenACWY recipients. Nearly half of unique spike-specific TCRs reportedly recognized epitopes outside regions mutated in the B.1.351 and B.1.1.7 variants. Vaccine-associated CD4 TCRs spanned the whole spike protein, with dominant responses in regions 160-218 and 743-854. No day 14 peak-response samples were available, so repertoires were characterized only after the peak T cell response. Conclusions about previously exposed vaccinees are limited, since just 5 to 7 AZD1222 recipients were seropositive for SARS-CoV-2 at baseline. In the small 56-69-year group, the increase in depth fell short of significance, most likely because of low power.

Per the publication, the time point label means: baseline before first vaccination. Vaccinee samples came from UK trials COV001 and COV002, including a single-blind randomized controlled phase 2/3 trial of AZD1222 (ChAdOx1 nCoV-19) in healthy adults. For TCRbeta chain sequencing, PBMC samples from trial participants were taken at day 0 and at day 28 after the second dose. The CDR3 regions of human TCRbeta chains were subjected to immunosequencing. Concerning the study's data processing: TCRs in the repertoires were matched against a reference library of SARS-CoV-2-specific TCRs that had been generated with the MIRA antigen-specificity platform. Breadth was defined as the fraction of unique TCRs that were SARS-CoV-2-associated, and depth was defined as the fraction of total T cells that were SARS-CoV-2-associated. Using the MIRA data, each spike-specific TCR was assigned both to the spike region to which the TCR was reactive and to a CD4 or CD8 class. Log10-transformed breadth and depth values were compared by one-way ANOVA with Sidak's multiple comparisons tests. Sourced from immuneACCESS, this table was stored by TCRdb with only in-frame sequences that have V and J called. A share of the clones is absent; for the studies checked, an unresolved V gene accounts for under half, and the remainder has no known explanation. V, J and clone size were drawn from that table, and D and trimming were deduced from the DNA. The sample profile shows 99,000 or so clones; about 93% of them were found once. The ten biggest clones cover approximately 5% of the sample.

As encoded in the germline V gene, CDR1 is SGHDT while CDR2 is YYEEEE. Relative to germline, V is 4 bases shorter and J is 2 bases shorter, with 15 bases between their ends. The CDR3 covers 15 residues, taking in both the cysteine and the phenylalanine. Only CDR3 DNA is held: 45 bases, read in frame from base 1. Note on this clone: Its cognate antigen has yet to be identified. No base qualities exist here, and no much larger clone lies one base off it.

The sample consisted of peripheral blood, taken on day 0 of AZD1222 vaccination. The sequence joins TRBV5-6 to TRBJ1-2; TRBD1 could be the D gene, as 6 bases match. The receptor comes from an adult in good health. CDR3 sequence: CASSNLDSFNYGYTF. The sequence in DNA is TGTGCCAGCAGCAACCTGGACAGCTTCAACTATGGCTACACCTTC.